This TCR beta chain was recorded in a study of T cell responses to AZD1222 COVID-19 vaccine. This clone was counted once. Its antigen is currently unknown. This CDR3 has 15 amino acids. V lost 5 bases to trimming and J lost 7 bases, with 18 bases between them. From germline, CDR1 is PRHDT and CDR2 FYEKMQ (reference sequence). Points from the study as a whole: There were vaccine-associated CD4 TCRs across spike, dominant at 160-218 and 743-854. The study found Spike-specific TCR breadth and depth rose after two AZD1222 doses. Without day 14 samples, only post-peak T cell repertoires were studied. Seropositive at baseline were only a handful of AZD1222 recipients.

Assay: immunoSEQ multiplex PCR; the TCRdb copy retains only in-frame clones and omits some. Of over 45,000 clones in the sample, 87% were seen once. V is TRBV13 and J is TRBJ1-5; D ambiguous. Specimen: peripheral blood, collected on day 0 of AZD1222 vaccination. The sequence came from an adult in good health. The DNA of the CDR3 is TGTGCCAGCAGCCTCGGAGGCCCCAGTAGACAGCCCCAGCATTTT. It codes for CASSLGGPSRQPQHF.